The sequence of this T cell receptor (beta chain) was determined in a study of T cell repertoires in cytomegalovirus infection. Trimming cost V 4 bases and J 7 bases, with 14 bases left between them. The CDR3 has 12 amino acids. CDR1 is SQVTM, CDR2 ANQGSEA, per germline. Findings and limits, study-wide: Predominance within the ex vivo response was attributable to HLA-C-restricted CMV-specific TCR beta clonotypes.

Details on this clonotype: Its specificity is unknown.

TCRdb recomputed calls from the reads with MiXCR, one row per CDR3 protein. This table has 150,000 to 200,000 distinct CDR3 sequences, roughly 20% appearing once. The clonotype originates from a human donor in good health (CMV status not recorded). Some clones in this sample may be carry-over from other donors' samples. The V and J genes are TRBV29-1 and TRBJ2-7, with no clear D. What was sequenced was PBMCs. The CDR3 loop is CSVGIRLEEQYF. CDR3 coding DNA: TGCAGCGTTGGGATCAGGCTGGAGGAGCAGTACTTC.